Listed here are 13 T cell receptor beta chains from one sample, sequenced in a study of immune heterogeneity within non-small cell lung tumors. Template input, which was bulk tumor genomic DNA, totaled 600 ng per sample. From each primary tumor, several far-apart biopsies were obtained during surgery. Patients had untreated, newly diagnosed non-small cell lung cancer and underwent curative surgery. CDR3 of TCR beta was amplified by multiplex PCR that used 32 V and 13 J primers. TCRdb reanalysed the multiplex PCR reads using MiXCR and keeps one entry per CDR3 protein. The table lists under 13,000 distinct CDR3 sequences, under 25% of them singletons. The specimen sequenced was lung tumor tissue. These receptors all stem from a man aged 55 to 70 with non-small cell lung cancer.

This clonotype is medium-sized within its sample. The chain joins TRBV20-1 to TRBJ2-3; 8 positions match TRBD2. The V gene end was trimmed by 6 bases and the J gene end by 1 base; junction bases not matched to a gene: 3. The CDR3 has 13 residues. Per the germline V gene, CDR1 is DFQATT and CDR2 is SNEGSKA (reference sequence). CDR3 amino acids: CSAGRAGTDTQYF. The CDR3 DNA sequence: TGCAGTGCCGGGAGGGCCGGCACAGATACGCAGTATTTT.

This clonotype was seen many times. The rearrangement links TRBV12-3 or TRBV12-4 to TRBJ2-1, with 10 bases identical to TRBD2. V dropped 8 bases and J dropped 7; count of bases not matched to a gene: 11. The CDR3 length is 15 residues. The CDR3 DNA follows: TGTGCCAGCCGCCGTCCTAGCGGGAGTTATAATGAGCAGTTCTTC. Translated: CASRRPSGSYNEQFF.

This clonotype was found many times. This chain connects TRBV2 to TRBJ2-2; a possible D gene is TRBD2 (5 bases). This CDR3 has 16 amino acids. Deletions cut 5 bases from V and 6 bases from J, with 19 bases between. Germline loops: CDR1 SNHLY, CDR2 FYNNEI. CDR3 DNA: TGTGCCAGCAGTTCACTTTTCGGACTCGGGGCCGGGGAGCTGTTTTTT. Translated, it gives CASSSLFGLGAGELFF. The whole variable domain, filled in from reference TRBV2 and TRBJ2-2, reads EPEVTQTPSHQVTQMGQEVILRCVPISNHLYFYWYRQILGQKVEFLVSFYNNEISEKSEIFDDQFSVERPDGSNFTLKIRSTKLEDSAMYFCASSSLFGLGAGELFFGEGSRLTVL.

This clonotype ranks as medium-sized. This sequence joins TRBV5-1 and TRBJ2-7; TRBD1 matches 9 bases. The ends lost 4 bases at V and 5 bases at J; junction bases unmatched: 10. This CDR3 comprises 15 residues. From germline, CDR1 is SGHRS and CDR2 YFSETQ. The CDR3 reads CASSPRTGVANEQYF. The CDR3 nucleotides are TGCGCCAGCAGCCCCCGGACAGGGGTTGCCAACGAGCAGTACTTC.

Remarks on this clonotype: A much larger clone lies a single base off, so this may be a read error. The V and J genes are TRBV7-8 and TRBJ2-5; weak D call: TRBD2 (5 bases). The germline V gene encodes CDR1 SGHVS and CDR2 FQNEAQ. The CDR3 sequence is 13 residues long. The chain's CDR3 is CASSTEGREAQYF. CDR3 coding DNA: TGTGCCAGCAGCACAGAGGGTAGAGAGGCCCAGTACTTC.

This clonotype is medium-sized (0.01 to 0.1%) by share. J is TRBJ2-7 and V is TRBV12-3 or TRBV12-4; TRBD1 is a possible D gene (6 bases). There are 13 residues in the CDR3. V shed 1 base and J shed 8 bases, with 12 bases lying between them. Here the CDR3 reads CASSLGQGSKQYF. The CDR3 coding sequence is TGTGCCAGCAGTTTAGGGCAGGGGAGTAAGCAGTACTTC.

The V gene is TRBV2, the J gene TRBJ1-4; D is unclear. Germline loops: CDR1 SNHLY, CDR2 FYNNEI. Trimming pared 7 bases from V and 8 bases from J, leaving 17 bases between. This CDR3 spans 14 amino acids. The CDR3 nucleotides read TGTGCCAGCAATAAGCCGGCAGGAAAAGAAAAACTGTTTTTT. Its translation: CASNKPAGKEKLFF. Filled out from reference TRBV2 and TRBJ1-4, the complete variable domain reads EPEVTQTPSHQVTQMGQEVILRCVPISNHLYFYWYRQILGQKVEFLVSFYNNEISEKSEIFDDQFSVERPDGSNFTLKIRSTKLEDSAMYFCASNKPAGKEKLFFGSGTQLSVL.

The chain employs TRBV5-1 and TRBJ2-2, with D tentatively TRBD1 or TRBD2 (5 bases each). Germline CDR1 reads SGHRS; CDR2 reads YFSETQ. Trimming cost V 5 bases and J 4 bases, with 15 bases left between them. The CDR3 contains 15 residues. CDR3 protein: CASSHPGTGTGELFF. In DNA, the CDR3 is TGCGCCAGCAGTCACCCCGGGACGGGCACCGGGGAGCTGTTTTTT.

This clonotype appeared a few times. The chain uses TRBV3-1 and TRBJ1-2; D is possibly TRBD1 (6 bases). The ends were cut back, 6 bases at V and 4 bases at J, with 12 bases in the middle. The CDR3 runs to 13 residues. Germline values: CDR1 LGHDT, CDR2 YNNKEL (reference sequence). CDR3 region: CASSSDSTYGYTF. As DNA, the CDR3 is TGTGCCAGCAGTTCGGACAGTACCTATGGCTACACCTTC.

In this sample, this clonotype is medium-sized. The rearrangement joins TRBV10-1 to TRBJ2-1, with 12 bases aligning to TRBD2. V lost 8 bases, J lost 10 bases, and 6 bases stayed unmatched. Germline V gives CDR1 WNHNN, CDR2 SYGVQD (reference sequence). CDR3 length: 13 amino acids. The CDR3 sequence is CASQTSGSQEQFF. The CDR3 nucleotides are TGCGCCAGCCAGACTAGCGGGAGCCAGGAGCAGTTCTTC.

Details on this clonotype: A read error may explain this, as a much larger clone is one base away. The chain joins TRBV12-5 to TRBJ2-1; 10 bases are a match to TRBD2. Germline V gene data show CDR1 as LGHNT and CDR2 as FRNRAP. This CDR3 is built from 16 residues. The CDR3 spells CTSGWTGTSAHNEQFF. DNA of the CDR3: TGTACTAGTGGTTGGACAGGGACTAGCGCGCACAATGAGCAGTTCTTC.

V and J are TRBV2 and TRBJ1-5; no clear D gene. Trimming took off 0 bases at V and 7 bases at J, with 10 bases between the two ends. Germline CDR1 is SNHLY and CDR2 is FYNNEI. This CDR3 contains 14 residues. The CDR3 DNA reads as TGTGCCAGCAGTGAAGCGTCTCGGGTACAGCCCCAGCATTTT. This encodes CASSEASRVQPQHF.

This clonotype has ten or more counts. The V and J genes are TRBV11-2 and TRBJ2-6; D is perhaps TRBD2 (6 bases). The V end lost 2 bases, the J end lost 0 bases, and 11 bases lay between the germline ends. Germline CDR1 and CDR2: SGHAT and FQNNGV. CDR3 length equals 17 residues. The chain's CDR3 is CASSLSQGGSGANVLTF. In nucleotides, the CDR3 is TGTGCCAGCAGCTTAAGTCAGGGAGGCTCTGGGGCCAACGTCCTGACTTTC.